The next 3 T cell receptor beta chains were all read from a single sample in a study of cytomegalovirus exposure and HLA in healthy donors. Amplification used 60 Vbeta primers and 13 Jbeta primers. Sequenced by immunoSEQ multiplex PCR; TCRdb stores in-frame clones only, minus some. Altogether 85,000 to 130,000 clones are present, around 85% being singletons, with the ten largest covering roughly 3.6%. Sequenced input: PBMCs. The receptors here all came from a man aged 55-75 years in good health and CMV-seronegative.

This chain connects TRBV28 to TRBJ1-2, with 12 bases fitting TRBD1. There are 15 residues in the CDR3. Germline-derived CDR1 and CDR2 are MDHEN and SYDVKM. The junction had 3 bases not matched to a gene; V was cut back by 2 bases and J by 5 bases. CDR3 in DNA: TGTGCCAGCAGTTTAACGGGACAGGGGGCTTATGGCTACACCTTC. Its translation is CASSLTGQGAYGYTF.

V is TRBV5-1 and J is TRBJ2-5, with D possibly TRBD2 on 6 matching bases. Per the germline V gene, CDR1 is SGHRS and CDR2 is YFSETQ. Trimming took off 1 base at V and 5 bases at J, with 15 bases between the two ends. This CDR3 region has 15 residues. The CDR3: CASSLMRGSGETQYF. CDR3 coding DNA: TGCGCCAGCAGCTTGATGCGGGGTTCAGGTGAGACCCAGTACTTC.

The rearrangement uses TRBV5-1 and TRBJ2-2, with a weak D call TRBD2 (6 bases). The CDR3 consists of 15 residues. Germline CDR1 reads SGHRS; CDR2 reads YFSETQ. With 4 bases removed from V and 2 bases from J, the gap between germline ends came to 12 bases. This CDR3 reads CASSPGTANTGELFF. Written as DNA, the CDR3 is TGCGCCAGCAGCCCGGGGACTGCAAACACCGGGGAGCTGTTTTTT.